One sample yielded the 5 T cell receptor beta chains listed below, sequenced in a study of human T cells and chemical hapten exposure. Time point indicated: patch test 1, 2 weeks after DPC sensitization. The sample's treatment: therapeutic diphenylcyclopropenone sensitization with weekly scalp DPC. TCRdb independently ran MiXCR on the RACE reads; one entry per CDR3 protein. The sample gives 350,000 or so distinct CDR3 sequences, approximately 6.3% of which show up once; roughly 8% is in the top ten. The material sequenced was whole blood, taken in connection with sensitization to the hapten diphenylcyclopropenone (DPC). The receptor source for this set is a woman under 30 with alopecia areata. Some clones in this sample may be carry-over from other donors' samples.

This clonotype was found a few times. V is TRBV7-3 and J is TRBJ2-1, with 9 bases aligning to TRBD2. From germline, CDR1 is SGHTA and CDR2 FQGTGA. The CDR3 has 16 amino acids. V was clipped by 5 bases and J by 7 bases; unmatched bases: 12. CDR3 sequence (DNA): TGTGCCAGCAGCCCGCTGGAGCGGGGGGTCAGAAATGAGCAGTTCTTC. This codes for CASSPLERGVRNEQFF. The full variable domain, in which reference TRBV7-3 and TRBJ2-1 provide the parts outside the CDR3, is GAGVSQTPSNKVTEKGKYVELRCDPISGHTALYWYRQSLGQGPEFLIYFQGTGAADDSGLPNDRFFAVRPEGSVSTLKIQRTERGDSAVYLCASSPLERGVRNEQFFGPGTRLTVL.

This clonotype was detected only a few times. The chain joins TRBV11-3 to TRBJ2-4; 12 nucleotides agree with TRBD2. The CDR3 is 16 amino acids. V shed 1 base and J 8 bases; nucleotides not matched to a gene: 6. In germline, CDR1 is SGHNT, CDR2 YENEEA. The CDR3, as DNA: TGTGCCAGCAGCTTAGGGACTAGCGGGGAAGGGGACATTCAGTACTTC. Its protein product is CASSLGTSGEGDIQYF.

This chain joins TRBV3-1 and TRBJ2-3; D is uncertain. The germline CDR1 and CDR2 sequences are LGHDT and YNNKEL (reference sequence). V was pared by 2 bases and J by 4 bases, with 4 bases between. The CDR3 covers 12 residues. For the CDR3, the DNA is TGTGCCAGCAGCCAATACTCAGATACGCAGTATTTT. It is translated as CASSQYSDTQYF.

V usage is TRBV3-1 and J usage is TRBJ2-3; TRBD1 matches at 8 bases. The CDR3 is made up of 20 amino acids. Per the germline V gene, CDR1 is LGHDT and CDR2 is YNNKEL (reference sequence). V was clipped by 3 bases and J by 0 bases; unmatched bases: 17. CDR3 sequence: CASSQVYLGQVIASTDTQYF. The CDR3 DNA is TGTGCCAGCAGCCAGGTCTATTTGGGACAGGTGATTGCTAGCACAGATACGCAGTATTTT.

The chain carries TRBV7-2 and TRBJ1-3; the D gene is possibly TRBD1 (5 bases). Germline CDR1 is SGHTA and CDR2 is FQGNSA. The CDR3 contains 16 residues. Trimming removed 3 bases from V and 4 bases from J, with 16 bases in between. The chain's CDR3 is CASSFQGPGLGNTIYF. CDR3 sequence (DNA): TGTGCCAGCAGCTTCCAGGGACCGGGTCTGGGAAACACCATATATTTT.